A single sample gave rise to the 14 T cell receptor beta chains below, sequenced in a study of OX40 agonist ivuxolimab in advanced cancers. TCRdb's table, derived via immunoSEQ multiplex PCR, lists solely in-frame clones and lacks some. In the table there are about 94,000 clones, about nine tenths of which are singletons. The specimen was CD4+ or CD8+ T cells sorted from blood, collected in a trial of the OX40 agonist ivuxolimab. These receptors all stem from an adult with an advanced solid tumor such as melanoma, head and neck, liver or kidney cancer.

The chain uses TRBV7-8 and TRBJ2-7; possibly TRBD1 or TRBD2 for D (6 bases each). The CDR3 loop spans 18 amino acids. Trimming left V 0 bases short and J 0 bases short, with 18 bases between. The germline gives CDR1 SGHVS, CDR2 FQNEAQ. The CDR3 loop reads CASSLATRGGVSSYEQYF. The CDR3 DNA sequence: TGTGCCAGCAGCTTAGCGACCAGGGGCGGGGTGAGCTCCTACGAGCAGTACTTC.

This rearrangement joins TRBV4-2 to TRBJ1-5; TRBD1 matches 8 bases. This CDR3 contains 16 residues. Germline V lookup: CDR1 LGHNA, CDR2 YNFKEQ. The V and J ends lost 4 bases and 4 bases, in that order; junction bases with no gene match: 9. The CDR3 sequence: CASSPNSGQANQPQHF. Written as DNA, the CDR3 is TGTGCCAGCAGCCCCAACTCGGGACAGGCGAATCAGCCCCAGCATTTT.

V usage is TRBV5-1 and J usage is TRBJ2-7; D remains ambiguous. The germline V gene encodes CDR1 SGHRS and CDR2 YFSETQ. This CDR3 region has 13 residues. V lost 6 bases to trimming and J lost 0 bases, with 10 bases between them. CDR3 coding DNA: TGCGCCAGCAAAGTAGGAATCTCCTACGAGCAGTACTTC. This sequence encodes CASKVGISYEQYF.

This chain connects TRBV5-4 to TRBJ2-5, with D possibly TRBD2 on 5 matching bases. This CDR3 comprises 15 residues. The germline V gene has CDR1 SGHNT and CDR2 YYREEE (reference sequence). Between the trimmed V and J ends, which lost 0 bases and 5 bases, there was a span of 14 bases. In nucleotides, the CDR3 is TGTGCCAGCAGCTTGGACGGCGCGCGAGGGGAGACCCAGTACTTC. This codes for CASSLDGARGETQYF.

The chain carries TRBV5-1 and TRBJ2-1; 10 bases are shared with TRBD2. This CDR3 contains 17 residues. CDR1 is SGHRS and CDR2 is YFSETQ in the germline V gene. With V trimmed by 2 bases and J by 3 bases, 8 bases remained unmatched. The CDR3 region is CASSFGIAGGHYNEQFF. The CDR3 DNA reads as TGCGCCAGCAGCTTTGGGATAGCGGGGGGCCACTACAATGAGCAGTTCTTC.

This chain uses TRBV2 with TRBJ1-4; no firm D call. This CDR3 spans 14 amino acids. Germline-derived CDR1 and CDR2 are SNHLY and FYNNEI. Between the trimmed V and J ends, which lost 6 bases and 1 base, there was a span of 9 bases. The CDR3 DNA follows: TGTGCCAGCAGGGTTTTCGAAACTAATGAAAAACTGTTTTTT. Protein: CASRVFETNEKLFF.

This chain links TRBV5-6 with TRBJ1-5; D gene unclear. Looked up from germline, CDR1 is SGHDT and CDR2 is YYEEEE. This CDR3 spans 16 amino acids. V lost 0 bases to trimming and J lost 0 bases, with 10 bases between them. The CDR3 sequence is CASSLAHGNSNQPQHF. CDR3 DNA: TGTGCCAGCAGCTTGGCCCACGGAAATAGCAATCAGCCCCAGCATTTT.

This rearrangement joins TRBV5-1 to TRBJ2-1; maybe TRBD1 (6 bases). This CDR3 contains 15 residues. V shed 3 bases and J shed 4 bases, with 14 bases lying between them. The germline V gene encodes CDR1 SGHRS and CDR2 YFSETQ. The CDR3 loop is CASSSSGEPYNEQFF. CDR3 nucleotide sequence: TGCGCCAGCAGCTCTTCAGGGGAACCATACAATGAGCAGTTCTTC.

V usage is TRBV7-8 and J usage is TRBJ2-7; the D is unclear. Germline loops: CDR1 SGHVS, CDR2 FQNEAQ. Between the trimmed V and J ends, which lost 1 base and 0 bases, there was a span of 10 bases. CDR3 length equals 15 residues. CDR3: CASSLVARSSYEQYF. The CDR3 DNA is TGTGCCAGCAGCTTAGTCGCCCGGAGCTCCTACGAGCAGTACTTC.

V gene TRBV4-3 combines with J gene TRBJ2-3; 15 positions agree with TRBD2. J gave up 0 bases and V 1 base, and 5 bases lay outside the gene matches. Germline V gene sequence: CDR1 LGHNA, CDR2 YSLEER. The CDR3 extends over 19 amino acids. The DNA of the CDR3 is TGCGCCAGCAGCCAAGCGGGACTAGCGGGGGGAACTAGCACAGATACGCAGTATTTT. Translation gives CASSQAGLAGGTSTDTQYF.

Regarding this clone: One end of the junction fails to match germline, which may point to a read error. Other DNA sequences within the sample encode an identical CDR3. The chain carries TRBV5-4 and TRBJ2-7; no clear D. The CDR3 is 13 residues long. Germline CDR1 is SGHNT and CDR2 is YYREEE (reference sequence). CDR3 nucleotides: TGCGCCAGCAGCTTGGCTGGAAGCTACGAGCAGTACTTC. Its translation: CASSLAGSYEQYF.

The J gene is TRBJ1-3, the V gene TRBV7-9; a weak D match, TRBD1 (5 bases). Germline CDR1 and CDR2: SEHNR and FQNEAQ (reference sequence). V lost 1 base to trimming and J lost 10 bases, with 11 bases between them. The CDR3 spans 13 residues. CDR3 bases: TGTGCCAGCAGCTTAGAACAGGCCGGGACCATATATTTT. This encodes CASSLEQAGTIYF.

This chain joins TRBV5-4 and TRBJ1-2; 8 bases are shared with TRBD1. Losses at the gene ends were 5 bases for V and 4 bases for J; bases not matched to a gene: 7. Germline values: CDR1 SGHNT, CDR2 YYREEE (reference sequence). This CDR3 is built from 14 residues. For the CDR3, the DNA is TGTGCCAGCAGGCCAACAGGGGGTGGCTATGGCTACACCTTC. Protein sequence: CASRPTGGGYGYTF.

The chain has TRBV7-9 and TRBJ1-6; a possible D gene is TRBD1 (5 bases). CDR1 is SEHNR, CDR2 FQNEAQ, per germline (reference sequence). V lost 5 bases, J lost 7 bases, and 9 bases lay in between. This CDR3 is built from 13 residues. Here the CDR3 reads CASSVRGNSPLHF. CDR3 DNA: TGTGCCAGCAGCGTTCGGGGGAATTCACCCCTCCACTTT.